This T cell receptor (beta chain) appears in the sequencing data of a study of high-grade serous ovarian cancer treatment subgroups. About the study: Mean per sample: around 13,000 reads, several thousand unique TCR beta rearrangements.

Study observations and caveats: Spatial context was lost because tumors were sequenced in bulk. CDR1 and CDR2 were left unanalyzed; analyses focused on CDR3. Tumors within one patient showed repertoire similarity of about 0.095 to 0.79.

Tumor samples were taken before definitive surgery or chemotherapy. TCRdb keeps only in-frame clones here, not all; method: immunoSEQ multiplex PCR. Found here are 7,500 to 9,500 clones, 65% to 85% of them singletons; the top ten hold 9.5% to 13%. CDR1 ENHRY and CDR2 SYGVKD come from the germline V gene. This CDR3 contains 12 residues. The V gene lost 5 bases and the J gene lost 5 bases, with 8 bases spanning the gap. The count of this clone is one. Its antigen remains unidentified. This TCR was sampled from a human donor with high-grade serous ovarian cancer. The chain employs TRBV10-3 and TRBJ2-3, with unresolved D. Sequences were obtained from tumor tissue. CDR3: CAISKTKDTQYF. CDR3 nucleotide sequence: TGTGCCATCAGTAAAACAAAAGATACGCAGTATTTT.